This TCR beta chain was identified during a study of memory CD4+ T cells and cytomegalovirus serostatus. Looking at the study overall: Donors were healthy Belgian adults, about ten CMV seropositive and roughly 25 seronegative. Findings of the study overall: Suggested: most of the CMV-linked TCR signature lies in CD4+ memory cells.

Worth noting for this clone: The antigen remains undetermined.

Only in-frame clones appear in the TCRdb table, and some are missing; sequencing was by immunoSEQ multiplex PCR. The data show tens of thousands of clones, over 65% seen once. The sort gate was single viable CD3+CD4+CD8-CD45RO+ cells for memory CD4+ T cells. CMV serostatus came from serum IgG against pp150, pp28, p38, p52. The clonotype was recovered from an adult in good health and CMV-seronegative. Sequencing was performed on memory CD4+ T cells from blood.

In nucleotides, the CDR3 is TGTGCCAGCAGCCCGGGACAGGCCTCCCAAGAGACCCAGTACTTC. It translates to CASSPGQASQETQYF. The chain couples TRBV7-2 to TRBJ2-5; 8 bases align to TRBD1. CDR3 length: 15 residues. The V gene's germline CDR1 is SGHTA and CDR2 FQGNSA. V shed 5 bases, J shed 1 base, and the junction held 6 bases outside the gene matches.